These 26 T cell receptor beta chains were all obtained from the same sample, sequenced in a study of control samples from healthy donors and cancer patients. Using immunoSEQ multiplex PCR, the repertoire was profiled, and TCRdb retains in-frame clones only, with some absent. Counted here are roughly 80,000 clones, 92% occurring once; the ten biggest clones make up 5% to 6.5%. The sequencing sample was made of blood. All receptors come from a woman in her fifties or sixties in good health.

This clone showed up just once. The chain employs TRBV28 and TRBJ2-6, with 9 nucleotides matching TRBD1. The CDR3 totals 18 residues. The V segment lost 3 bases and the J segment 0 bases; nucleotides outside the gene matches: 6. CDR1 MDHEN and CDR2 SYDVKM come from the germline V gene. The CDR3 DNA reads as TGTGCCAGCAGTTTGCCGGGACAGGGATACTCTGGGGCCAACGTCCTGACTTTC. The encoded protein is CASSLPGQGYSGANVLTF.

This chain joins TRBV10-3 and TRBJ1-3; no clear D gene. The CDR3 is 15 amino acids. Looked up from germline, CDR1 is ENHRY and CDR2 is SYGVKD. V was pared by 2 bases and J by 1 base, with 9 bases between. In DNA form, the CDR3 reads TGTGCCATCAGTGAGCCTGAAGGGTCTGGAAACACCATATATTTT. Translating it yields CAISEPEGSGNTIYF.

For the CDR3, the DNA is TGTGCCAGCAGCCCGACTAGCGGGAGTAGTGAGTACTTC. It is translated as CASSPTSGSSEYF. The chain recombines TRBV7-6 with TRBJ2-7, with 12 bases lining up with TRBD2. The CDR3 is made up of 13 amino acids. The J segment lost 11 bases and the V segment lost 5 bases, leaving 7 bases of the junction unmatched. The germline CDR1 and CDR2 sequences are SGHVS and FNYEAQ.

The rearrangement joins TRBV6-1 to TRBJ1-5; 10 nucleotides agree with TRBD1. The CDR3 runs 16 residues. After removal of 2 bases from V and 9 bases from J, the junction contained 10 bases not matched to a gene. Germline CDR1 and CDR2: MNHNS and SASEGT. Here the CDR3 reads CASSENDRGPRGPQHF. CDR3 DNA: TGTGCCAGCAGTGAAAACGACAGGGGGCCCCGCGGGCCCCAGCATTTT.

The V and J genes are TRBV19 and TRBJ2-7; the D gene is possibly TRBD2 (5 bases). In germline, CDR1 is LNHDA, CDR2 SQIVND (reference sequence). Trimming shortened V by 2 bases and J by 2 bases, and 7 bases separated the two germline ends. This CDR3 contains 13 residues. The CDR3 sequence: CASSITGTYEQYF. The CDR3 bases are TGTGCCAGTAGTATAACGGGAACCTACGAGCAGTACTTC.

This chain joins TRBV2 and TRBJ2-7; TRBD1 matches at 8 bases. This CDR3 has 14 amino acids. Germline values: CDR1 SNHLY, CDR2 FYNNEI. J was trimmed by 6 bases and V by 4 bases; bases with no gene match: 8. The CDR3 sequence: CASSGPGQGGEQYF. The CDR3 DNA reads TGTGCCAGCAGTGGACCCGGACAGGGTGGCGAGCAGTACTTC.

The chain recombines TRBV24-1 with TRBJ2-5; either TRBD1 or TRBD2 may fit D (5 bases each). V was pared by 6 bases and J by 2 bases, with 21 bases between. The length of the CDR3 is 17 residues. The germline V gene encodes CDR1 KGHDR and CDR2 SFDVKD. For the CDR3, the DNA is TGTGCCACCAGTTCGTTGGCAGGGATGGGGGATCAAGAGACCCAGTACTTC. Encoded protein: CATSSLAGMGDQETQYF.

J is TRBJ2-1 and V is TRBV19, with TRBD2 as a possible D gene (5 bases). Germline CDR1 is LNHDA and CDR2 is SQIVND (reference sequence). V shed 4 bases and J shed 3 bases, with 16 bases lying between them. The CDR3 contains 16 residues. The CDR3 reads CASSTLSGVNYNEQFF. The DNA of the CDR3 is TGTGCCAGTAGTACCCTTTCCGGGGTTAACTACAATGAGCAGTTCTTC.

The chain has TRBV6-1 and TRBJ2-2; D ambiguous. V shed 2 bases and J shed 1 base, with 8 bases lying between them. Germline assignment: CDR1 MNHNS and CDR2 SASEGT. The CDR3 runs to 15 residues. Written as DNA, the CDR3 is TGTGCCAGCAGTGAACGGGTAGGGAACACCGGGGAGCTGTTTTTT. This codes for CASSERVGNTGELFF.

CDR3 region: CASSQGSEQYF. The CDR3 DNA reads TGTGCCAGCAGCCAAGGCTCCGAGCAGTACTTC. The chain employs TRBV3-1 (or the pseudogene TRBV3-2) and TRBJ2-7, with D hard to call. Per the germline V gene, CDR1 is LGHDT and CDR2 is YNNKEL (reference sequence). The CDR3 runs to 11 residues. V lost 1 base and J lost 6, with 4 bases in between.

This chain joins TRBV3-1 (or the pseudogene TRBV3-2) and TRBJ1-3; no reliable D call. Trimming pared 0 bases from V and 0 bases from J, leaving 15 bases between. The CDR3 loop spans 18 amino acids. CDR1 and CDR2 (germline): LGHDT, YNNKEL (reference sequence). CDR3 sequence (DNA): TGTGCCAGCAGCCAAGATCTTGGGTCGTGGGGCTCTGGAAACACCATATATTTT. This gives the protein CASSQDLGSWGSGNTIYF.

This rearrangement joins TRBV18 to TRBJ2-2, with no clear D. Deletions cut 0 bases from V and 2 bases from J, with 7 bases between. The length of the CDR3 is 15 residues. Germline loops: CDR1 KGHSH, CDR2 LQKENI. The CDR3 spells CASSPPPRNTGELFF. In DNA form, the CDR3 reads TGTGCCAGCTCACCACCCCCTAGAAACACCGGGGAGCTGTTTTTT.

This clone was counted a few times. This chain links TRBV7-9 with TRBJ2-7, with TRBD2 identical over 9 bases. This CDR3 has 17 amino acids. J was trimmed by 2 bases and V by 5 bases; bases with no gene match: 13. Germline CDR1 and CDR2: SEHNR and FQNEAQ (reference sequence). The DNA of the CDR3 is TGTGCCAGCAGCCCAGTTAGCGGGAGAGGTTCTCCCTACGAGCAGTACTTC. As protein: CASSPVSGRGSPYEQYF.

This clone was counted a single time. CDR3 loop: CAWRPNRGHGYTF. The CDR3 nucleotides read TGTGCCTGGAGGCCTAACAGGGGCCATGGCTACACCTTC. V usage is TRBV30 and J usage is TRBJ1-2, with 7 bases identical to TRBD1. Germline V CDR1 and CDR2: GTSNPN, SVGIG (reference sequence). CDR3 size: 13 residues. The ends lost 3 bases at V and 6 bases at J; junction bases unmatched: 7.

The chain recombines TRBV4-2 with TRBJ2-3; 9 positions agree with TRBD2. Germline V gene data show CDR1 as LGHNA and CDR2 as YNFKEQ. Trimming took 2 bases from V and 4 from J; bases not matched to a gene: 10. CDR3 length equals 17 residues. This CDR3 is CASSQPPGLAYSDTQYF. CDR3 in DNA: TGTGCCAGCAGCCAACCACCGGGACTAGCCTACTCAGATACGCAGTATTTT.

V gene TRBV18 combines with J gene TRBJ2-1; 8 bases agree with TRBD2. V lost 5 bases to trimming and J lost 4 bases; unmatched junction nucleotides: 4. CDR1 and CDR2 from the germline V gene are KGHSH and LQKENI. This CDR3 region has 14 residues. For the CDR3, the DNA is TGTGCCAGCTCATGGGCTAGCGGGTACAATGAGCAGTTCTTC. Translating it yields CASSWASGYNEQFF.

This clone was seen more than once but under ten times. The chain links TRBV3-1 (or the pseudogene TRBV3-2) to TRBJ2-7; 14 bases are shared with TRBD2. CDR3 length: 17 amino acids. Losses at the gene ends were 4 bases for V and 4 bases for J; bases not matched to a gene: 9. CDR1 LGHDT and CDR2 YNNKEL come from the germline V gene (reference sequence). CDR3: CASSLRTSGRSAYEQYF. Here the CDR3 DNA reads TGTGCCAGCAGCCTACGGACTAGCGGGAGGAGTGCTTACGAGCAGTACTTC.

The chain uses TRBV7-9 and TRBJ1-5, with D tentatively TRBD1 (6 bases). The CDR3 totals 15 residues. Germline lookup yields CDR1 SEHNR and CDR2 FQNEAQ (reference sequence). Trimming pared 2 bases from V and 5 bases from J, leaving 13 bases between. CDR3 nucleotides: TGTGCCAGCAGCTTATCAGGGGAGGGTCATCAGCCCCAGCATTTT. Translating it yields CASSLSGEGHQPQHF.

The V and J genes are TRBV20-1 and TRBJ1-2; D may be TRBD1 (6 bases). This CDR3 comprises 11 residues. Trimming pared 3 bases from V and 6 bases from J, leaving 8 bases between. Per the germline V gene, CDR1 is DFQATT and CDR2 is SNEGSKA (reference sequence). The CDR3 nucleotides read TGCAGTGCTAGCGCAGGGGATGGCTACACCTTC. This gives the protein CSASAGDGYTF.

This chain joins TRBV5-1 and TRBJ2-5; D may match TRBD1 or TRBD2 (5 bases each). This CDR3 comprises 14 residues. Germline V gene data show CDR1 as SGHRS and CDR2 as YFSETQ. With 5 bases removed from V and 1 base from J, the gap between germline ends came to 12 bases. CDR3 region: CASSWDGIQETQYF. The CDR3 DNA is TGCGCCAGCAGTTGGGACGGGATCCAAGAGACCCAGTACTTC.

This sequence joins TRBV28 and TRBJ2-2; the match to TRBD2 covers 10 bases. Looked up from germline, CDR1 is MDHEN and CDR2 is SYDVKM. V was clipped by 5 bases and J by 7 bases; unmatched bases: 7. This CDR3 contains 15 residues. Written as DNA, the CDR3 is TGTGCCAGCAGTAGGGGGCTAGCGGGAGTCGGGGAGCTGTTTTTT. This gives the protein CASSRGLAGVGELFF. The full variable domain, with the rest looked up from reference TRBV28 and TRBJ2-2, is DVKVTQSSRYLVKRTGEKVFLECVQDMDHENMFWYRQDPGLGLRLIYFSYDVKMKEKGDIPEGYSVSREKKERFSLILESASTNQTSMYLCASSRGLAGVGELFFGEGSRLTVL.

The chain joins TRBV19 to TRBJ1-5, with D unclear. The CDR3 is 15 amino acids. Germline-derived CDR1 and CDR2 are LNHDA and SQIVND (reference sequence). The germline V and J ends were trimmed by 6 bases and 0 bases, with 12 bases remaining between them. As DNA, the CDR3 is TGTGCCAGTAGGCCGCGGCAGTTTAGCAATCAGCCCCAGCATTTT. It codes for CASRPRQFSNQPQHF.

The chain links TRBV27 to TRBJ1-1; no definite D call. CDR1 and CDR2 from the germline V gene are MNHEY and SMNVEV (reference sequence). The CDR3 extends over 14 amino acids. Trimming left V 2 bases short and J 2 bases short, with 9 bases between. This CDR3 is CASSLDGYNTEAFF. CDR3 sequence (DNA): TGTGCCAGCAGTTTAGATGGCTACAACACTGAAGCTTTCTTT.

The gene calls are TRBV7-2 and TRBJ2-1, with 9 bases that match TRBD1. Looked up from germline, CDR1 is SGHTA and CDR2 is FQGNSA. Trimming took 6 bases from V and 8 from J; bases not matched to a gene: 5. The CDR3 is 13 amino acids. The DNA of the CDR3 is TGTGCCAGCAGATTCACAGGGGGCGATGAGCAGTTCTTC. Protein sequence: CASRFTGGDEQFF.

The chain has TRBV10-3 and TRBJ1-6, with D possibly TRBD1 on 5 matching bases. The ends were cut back, 10 bases at V and 6 bases at J, with 19 bases in the middle. The CDR3 is made up of 15 amino acids. CDR1 ENHRY and CDR2 SYGVKD come from the germline V gene. CDR3 loop: CATGLSQGSNSPLHF. The CDR3, as DNA: TGTGCCACCGGTCTCTCCCAGGGAAGTAATTCACCCCTCCACTTT.

The chain links TRBV6-6 to TRBJ1-6, with 7 bases matching TRBD1. The trim removed 7 bases at V and 6 bases at J, leaving 6 bases unmatched. CDR3 length: 14 residues. Germline V gene sequence: CDR1 MNHNY, CDR2 SVGAGI (reference sequence). The DNA for the CDR3 is TGTGCCAGCAAGGGACAGCTGATTAATTCACCCCTCCACTTT. It codes for CASKGQLINSPLHF.